The present T cell receptor (beta chain) was sequenced within a study of radiation and T cells in renal cell carcinoma. Study-level points and caveats: No pretreatment tumor biopsies were available for baseline clonotypes. In blood, top tumor clones expanded by 2 weeks, shrinking by 4.

Time point of the sample: blood 4 weeks post-SBRT, at nephrectomy. The treatment is: 15 Gy SBRT to primary tumor, nephrectomy 4 weeks later. Radiation-treated patients gave blood at baseline, week 2 and week 4. Clones were read by immunoSEQ multiplex PCR, and TCRdb kept only the in-frame ones, dropping some. The data show about 78,000 clones, roughly nine tenths seen once. Germline assignment: CDR1 SGHNT and CDR2 YYREEE (reference sequence). The CDR3 is 18 amino acids. Trimming pared 0 bases from V and 10 bases from J, leaving 23 bases between. Notes on this clone: Antigen unknown.

The chain recombines TRBV5-4 with TRBJ1-6; D is possibly TRBD1 (5 bases). This sample comprised blood, obtained from a patient whose treatment included radiotherapy and nephrectomy. The clonotype originates from a woman in her sixties or seventies with renal cell carcinoma. This chain's CDR3 is CASSLAGLGGKDESPLHF. DNA for the CDR3: TGTGCCAGCAGCTTGGCAGGTCTTGGGGGGAAGGACGAGTCACCCCTCCACTTT.